The 4 T cell receptor beta chains reported below all come from one sample, sequenced in a study of T cells in Graves' hyperthyroidism and ophthalmopathy. TCR beta CDR3 regions were amplified from RNA. The primer set for the first-round RT-PCR of the TCR CDR3 was HTBI. MiXCR, applied by TCRdb to the multiplex PCR reads, yields one record per CDR3 protein. This sample has roughly 720,000 distinct CDR3 sequences, with 15% to 20% found just once. Sequencing was done on a sample of blood. Receptors originate from a man aged 50-59 years with Graves' hyperthyroidism.

This clonotype was observed at least ten times. This chain joins TRBV28 and TRBJ2-7; possible D gene TRBD2, 7 bases. Trimming took off 5 bases at V and 1 base at J, with 12 bases between the two ends. Germline-derived CDR1 and CDR2 are MDHEN and SYDVKM. The CDR3 is 14 residues long. CDR3 DNA: TGTGCCAGCAGTCCCGGGGGGCCTTCCTACGAGCAGTACTTC. Protein: CASSPGGPSYEQYF.

The chain is built from TRBV29-1 and TRBJ1-2; D might be TRBD1 (5 bases). The CDR3 sequence is 11 residues long. V gave up 7 bases and J gave up 9 bases, with 15 bases separating them. Germline-derived CDR1 and CDR2 are SQVTM and ANQGSEA. CDR3 DNA sequence: TGCAGCGCAAACTCGGGGGATCGCTACACCTTC. Encoded protein: CSANSGDRYTF. Based on the CDR3 plus reference TRBV29-1 and TRBJ1-2, the full variable domain is SAVISQKPSRDICQRGTSLTIQCQVDSQVTMMFWYRQQPGQSLTLIATANQGSEATYESGFVIDKFPISRPNLTFSTLTVSNMSPEDSSIYLCSANSGDRYTFGSGTRLTVV.

The V gene is TRBV20-1, the J gene TRBJ1-1, with TRBD1 as a possible D gene (6 bases). This CDR3 has 16 residues. Per germline, CDR1 DFQATT and CDR2 SNEGSKA (reference sequence). V was clipped by 2 bases and J by 1 base, with 17 bases between them. CDR3: CSARQIRGLQNTEAFF. The CDR3, as DNA: TGCAGTGCTAGACAGATTCGGGGGCTGCAGAACACTGAAGCTTTCTTT.

This clonotype has more than one count but fewer than ten. This sequence joins TRBV7-3 and TRBJ2-7, with TRBD1 matching 12 bases. Germline V gene data show CDR1 as SGHTA and CDR2 as FQGTGA. The CDR3 sequence is 16 residues long. Trimming removed 1 base from V and 7 bases from J; junction bases left unmatched: 8. The CDR3 nucleotides read TGTGCCAGCAGCTTAAATGGGGGGACAGGGGGCCTTGAGCAGTACTTC. As protein: CASSLNGGTGGLEQYF.